This T cell receptor beta chain is from a study of cytomegalovirus exposure and HLA in healthy donors. CDR3 size: 13 residues. Germline CDR1 reads SGHAT; CDR2 reads FQDESV (reference sequence). V lost 7 bases to trimming and J lost 1 base, with 8 bases between them. In the PCR, 60 Vbeta and 13 Jbeta primers were used. TCRdb's copy holds only in-frame clones and misses some; the assay was immunoSEQ multiplex PCR. Of approximately 100,000 clones listed, 50% to 75% are singletons. With regard to this clone: The target antigen is unknown.

Study-level results: According to an earlier analysis, most TCR beta V segments yielded productive rearrangements about 87% or about 30% of the time. Accurate prediction of HLA-A and HLA-B alleles (for most subjects) was reportedly achieved from TCR beta sequences. A later analysis by the authors found several of the most significant clusters apparently linked to common viral pathogens. The authors confirmed in vitro that a few CMV-associated chains were specific for CMV antigens.

The chain carries TRBV11-1 and TRBJ2-1; D unresolved. This TCR came from a young man in good health and CMV-seronegative. Sequenced material: PBMCs. This chain's CDR3 is CASKENSYNEQFF. The DNA for the CDR3 is TGTGCCAGCAAGGAGAATTCCTACAATGAGCAGTTCTTC. The variable domain in full, completed from reference TRBV11-1 and TRBJ2-1, reads EAEVAQSPRYKITEKSQAVAFWCDPISGHATLYWYRQILGQGPELLVQFQDESVVDDSQLPKDRFSAERLKGVDSTLKIQPAELGDSAMYLCASKENSYNEQFFGPGTRLTVL.